The clone carrying this T cell receptor beta chain has more than one count but fewer than ten. What it binds is unknown. Germline lookup yields CDR1 DFQATT and CDR2 SNEGSKA (reference sequence). Trimming stripped 3 bases from V and 6 bases from J, with 15 bases between. This CDR3 spans 13 amino acids. TCRdb independently ran MiXCR on the reads; one entry per CDR3 protein. The profile shows roughly 730,000 distinct CDR3 sequences, about 33% of them singletons. The data stem from a study of T cell repertoires in cytomegalovirus infection. Study summary: The authors used CMV epitopes that were HLA-C-restricted (recently identified) and HLA-B-restricted (well studied). The study's findings and limits: HLA-C-restricted CMV-specific TCR beta clonotypes were dominant in the ex vivo response.

This chain connects TRBV20-1 to TRBJ2-7, with a tentative D call TRBD1 (5 bases). The source of this sequence is a human donor in good health (CMV status not recorded). Some clones in this sample may be carry-over from other donors' samples. Specimen: cultured PBMCs, collected from culture after CMV antigen stimulation. In nucleotides, the CDR3 is TGCAGTGCTAGGCAGGGATCCCCTCTCGAGCAGTACTTC. Translation gives CSARQGSPLEQYF.